This T cell receptor (beta chain) was captured in a study of T cell responses to AZD1222 COVID-19 vaccine. Study-wide background: Second-dose recipients at about 4 or about 12 weeks were treated as one pooled group.

Trimming took 2 bases from V and 8 from J, leaving 12 bases between them. Germline V CDR1 and CDR2: LGHDT, YNNKEL (reference sequence). This CDR3 has 13 residues. Here immunoSEQ multiplex PCR was the method, and the copy in TCRdb shows in-frame clones only, minus some. This sample has 95,000 to 100,000 clones, with roughly 84% found just once. Details on this clone: The antigen remains undetermined.

Study outcomes and limitations: Clonal diversity may have been underestimated in mostly white British donors. Scientists sampled the repertoires only once the peak T cell response had passed.

The starting material was peripheral blood, obtained on day 0 of AZD1222 vaccination. This chain uses TRBV3-1 (or the pseudogene TRBV3-2) with TRBJ1-2; D not resolved. This receptor was taken from an adult in good health. The CDR3 loop is CASSQPGQRGYTF. The CDR3 nucleotides read TGTGCCAGCAGCCAACCGGGCCAGCGAGGCTACACCTTC.